This TCR beta chain originates from a study of blood T cell repertoires in COVID-19. Study as a whole: Sites across the United States, Italy and Spain contributed samples from acute and convalescent COVID-19. T cells, B-cell-depleted T cells, or PBMCs provided the cDNA or gDNA that served as material.

As handled by the study authors: Nucleated cell counts were estimated from reference gene primer amplification. This table comes from immunoSEQ multiplex PCR, and its TCRdb copy is limited to in-frame clones, with some not included. From that table come the V and J calls and clone size; the DNA was used to work out D and trimming. Of 90,000 to 130,000 clones detected, around 90% appear once; the ten largest clones hold about 5%. The germline V gene encodes CDR1 MNHEY and CDR2 SMNVEV (reference sequence). Trimming removed 0 bases at V and 8 bases at J, with 13 bases between. This CDR3 has 14 residues.

The chain joins TRBV27 to TRBJ1-1; D not certain. The origin of this receptor is a human donor in a cohort sampled during active COVID-19. The sequenced sample was peripheral blood. Here the CDR3 reads CASSLSPIQAEAFF. The CDR3 coding sequence is TGTGCCAGCAGTTTATCCCCCATTCAGGCCGAAGCTTTCTTT.